The source of this TCR beta chain is a study of shared clonotypes between healthy human individuals. Positive CCR7 selection of CD45RO-negative cells yielded the naive CD8 cells, and terminally differentiated effector memory CD45RA+ cells were excluded. Per sorted-subset replicate PCR, input was 200 to 250 ng DNA, representing 30,000 to 35,000 T cell genomes. The protocol was immunoSEQ multiplex PCR, while the TCRdb copy is restricted to in-frame clones and leaves out a portion. Among around 2,000,000 clones listed, about 95% were seen once. Per the germline V gene, CDR1 is SGDLS and CDR2 is YYNGEE. The junction had 17 bases not matched to a gene; V was cut back by 9 bases and J by 3 bases. This CDR3 region has 17 residues.

This TCR was sampled from a man aged 18 to 29 in good health. V usage is TRBV9 and J usage is TRBJ2-5; 10 bases agree with TRBD1. Sequencing was performed on naive CD8+ T cells sorted from blood. The CDR3 nucleotides read TGTGCCAAAACCGGGACAGGGGCTCTTGAGAGTGAAGAGACCCAGTACTTC. Translated: CAKTGTGALESEETQYF.